This T cell receptor (beta chain) was recorded in a study of blood T cell repertoires in COVID-19. For the study at large: Some COVID-19 samples were acute and others convalescent; all came from the United States, Italy and Spain. PBMCs, B-cell-depleted T cells, or T cells provided the cDNA or gDNA that made up the material.

The CDR3 covers 14 residues. Germline V gene lookup returns CDR1 MNHEY and CDR2 SVGAGI. Unmatched junction bases numbered 6, after V lost 4 bases and J lost 3 bases. During active infection, Seattle patients enrolled and were then monitored through disease. This clone was counted only a few times. Per the study methods: Reference gene primer amplification gave estimated nucleated cell counts. Some clones are missing from TCRdb's copy, which holds only in-frame ones; the method was immunoSEQ multiplex PCR. The DNA was the basis for D and trimming; V, J and clone size are from that table. The sample carries around 60,000 clones, almost 85% recorded once.

This TCR came from a man between 60 and 75 years old with COVID-19, enrolled during active disease. Material for sequencing was peripheral blood. This rearrangement joins TRBV6-5 to TRBJ2-7, with 7 bases that match TRBD1. CDR3 nucleotides: TGTGCCAGCAGTTCGCGACAGGGTAACTACGAGCAGTACTTC. Translated, it gives CASSSRQGNYEQYF.